This T cell receptor beta chain was sequenced in a study of PD-L1 blockade in urothelial cancer. For the study at large: Earlier, patients had received 0 to 3 chemotherapy regimens. Blood samples had a median of approximately 150,000 T cells.

Urothelial carcinoma in patients was locally advanced or metastatic. Profiling relied on immunoSEQ multiplex PCR, and the TCRdb table lists in-frame clones only, not all of them. Of roughly 90,000 clones in the sample, 90% were seen once. The V end lost 4 bases, the J end lost 0 bases, and 12 bases lay between the germline ends. Germline V gene lookup returns CDR1 SGHRS and CDR2 YFSETQ. The CDR3 consists of 15 residues. Specimen: PBMCs, collected around atezolizumab (anti-PD-L1) treatment. This sequence was found in a man aged 60 to 69 with urothelial cancer. The rearrangement uses TRBV5-1 and TRBJ2-3, with TRBD2 as a possible D gene (6 bases). CDR3 sequence: CASSGDSGSTDTQYF. The CDR3, as DNA: TGCGCCAGCAGCGGTGATAGCGGTAGCACAGATACGCAGTATTTT. The entire variable domain, with the rest obtained from reference TRBV5-1 and TRBJ2-3, is as follows: KAGVTQTPRYLIKTRGQQVTLSCSPISGHRSVSWYQQTPGQGLQFLFEYFSETQRNKGNFPGRFSGRQFSNSRSEMNVSTLELGDSALYLCASSGDSGSTDTQYFGPGTRLTVL.